The source of this T cell receptor beta chain is a study of control samples from healthy donors and cancer patients. This clone was counted between two and nine times. Clones were sequenced by immunoSEQ multiplex PCR, and TCRdb holds only the in-frame ones, with some missing. The sample includes over 80,000 clones, 91% of them seen just once. The CDR3 is 15 residues long. V dropped 4 bases and J dropped 6; count of bases not matched to a gene: 12. This receptor was taken from a man under 40 in good health. J is TRBJ1-2 and V is TRBV5-3; 7 nucleotides match TRBD1. TRBV5-3 falls under the ORF class, with uncertain function. The sequenced sample was blood. The CDR3 DNA is TGTGCCAGAAGCCGGAGCAGGGGGTCCTCTCATGGCTACACCTTC. This encodes CARSRSRGSSHGYTF.